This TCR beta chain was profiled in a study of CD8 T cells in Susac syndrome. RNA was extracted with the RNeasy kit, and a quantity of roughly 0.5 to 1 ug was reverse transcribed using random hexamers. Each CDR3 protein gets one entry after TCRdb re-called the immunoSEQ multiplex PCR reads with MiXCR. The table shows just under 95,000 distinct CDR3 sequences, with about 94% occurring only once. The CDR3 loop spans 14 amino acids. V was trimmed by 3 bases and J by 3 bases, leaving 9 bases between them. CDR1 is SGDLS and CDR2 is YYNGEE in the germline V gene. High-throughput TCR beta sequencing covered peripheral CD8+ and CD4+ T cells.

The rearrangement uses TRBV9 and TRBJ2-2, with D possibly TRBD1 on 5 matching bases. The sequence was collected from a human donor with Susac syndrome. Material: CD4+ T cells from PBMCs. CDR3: CASSAAGYTGELFF. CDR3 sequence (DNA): TGTGCCAGCAGCGCTGCAGGGTACACCGGGGAGCTGTTTTTT.